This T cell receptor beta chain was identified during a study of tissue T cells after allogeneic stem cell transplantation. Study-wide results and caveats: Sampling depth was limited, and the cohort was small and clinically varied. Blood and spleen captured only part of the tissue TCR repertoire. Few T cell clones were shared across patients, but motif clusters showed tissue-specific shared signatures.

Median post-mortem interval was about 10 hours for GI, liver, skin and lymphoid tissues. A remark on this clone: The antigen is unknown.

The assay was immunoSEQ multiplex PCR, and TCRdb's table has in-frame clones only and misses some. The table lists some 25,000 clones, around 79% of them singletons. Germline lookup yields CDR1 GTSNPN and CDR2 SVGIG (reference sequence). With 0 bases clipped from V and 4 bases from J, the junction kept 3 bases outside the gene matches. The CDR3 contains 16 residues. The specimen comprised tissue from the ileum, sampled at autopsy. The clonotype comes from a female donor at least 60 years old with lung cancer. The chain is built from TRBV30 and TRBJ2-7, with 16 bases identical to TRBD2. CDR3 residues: CAWSVGTSGGAYEQYF. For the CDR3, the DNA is TGTGCCTGGAGTGTAGGGACTAGCGGGGGGGCTTACGAGCAGTACTTC.